The subject of this entry is one TCR beta chain. Generated by immunoSEQ multiplex PCR, the TCRdb table keeps only in-frame clones and is missing some. Of approximately 80,000 clones listed, approximately 94% are singletons. The data stem from a study of T cell changes during pregnancy in multiple sclerosis. V was clipped by 7 bases and J by 7 bases; unmatched bases: 18. The CDR3 is made up of 18 amino acids. CDR1 is SNHLY, CDR2 FYNNEI, per germline. The clonotype was recovered from a female donor with multiple sclerosis, enrolled in a pregnancy study. Sequenced here: peripheral blood, sampled in the third trimester of pregnancy. The V and J genes are TRBV2 and TRBJ2-1; 11 nucleotides line up with TRBD2. For the CDR3, the DNA is TGTGCCAGCACCCCCCGACTAGCGGGGCGCCTTGCCTGGAATGAGCAGTTCTTC. Protein: CASTPRLAGRLAWNEQFF.